This T cell receptor (beta chain) was profiled in a study of blood T cell repertoires in COVID-19. Overall study context: The origin of the acute and convalescent COVID-19 samples was the United States, Italy and Spain. PBMCs, B-cell-depleted T cells, or T cells provided the cDNA or gDNA that made up the material.

Per the authors' pipeline: Using reference gene primer amplification, nucleated cell counts were estimated. The protocol was immunoSEQ multiplex PCR, while the TCRdb copy is restricted to in-frame clones and leaves out a portion. V, J and clone size are taken as reported in that table, and D and trimming were inferred from the DNA itself. The sample yields roughly 70,000 clones, 85% to 90% seen once. The CDR3 extends over 15 amino acids. The V segment lost 3 bases and the J segment 7 bases; nucleotides outside the gene matches: 7. Germline CDR1 is SGHRS and CDR2 is YFSETQ. The receptor was isolated from a human donor in a cohort sampled during active COVID-19. Material: peripheral blood. V is TRBV5-1 and J is TRBJ2-1; TRBD2 agrees at 10 bases. CDR3 in DNA: TGCGCCAGCAGCTCTACTAGCGGGGTGGGAAATGAGCAGTTCTTC. Translating it yields CASSSTSGVGNEQFF.